The TCR beta chain under discussion was sequenced for a study of blood T cells in healthy people across ages. Study observations and caveats: Older age coincided with a roughly linear decline in TCR beta diversity per million T cells. The study lacked donor CMV status, which possibly confounded expanded clonotype changes.

Germline V gene lookup returns CDR1 MNHEY and CDR2 SVGAGI. The CDR3 runs 15 residues. For the second PCR, which ran for roughly 6 to 12 cycles, a sample-barcoded 5' primer and a J-beta primer mix were used. TCRdb redid the calling of the 5' RACE reads with MiXCR, one entry per CDR3 protein. This table has about 2 million distinct CDR3 sequences, around 50% appearing once. On this clonotype: As yet, its antigen is unknown.

The clonotype comes from a woman in her forties in good health. The chain joins TRBV6-5 to TRBJ2-7; a weak D match, TRBD2 (7 bases). Gene TRBJ2-4 matches the end of the DNA better, so the J call may be wrong. The specimen sequenced was blood. The CDR3 sequence is CASSYSGGAENIQYF. For the CDR3, the DNA is TGTGCCAGCAGTTACTCGGGGGGGGCCGAAAACATTCAGTACTTC.